This TCR beta chain was recorded in a study of precursors of human CD4 cytotoxic T cells (dated by TCRdb to 2016 to 2019). Regarding the complete study: In total, CD4+ memory subsets from 11 to 15 donors went into the bulk TCR-seq analysis. Sequences for both the TCRalpha and TCRbeta chains came out of the TCR-seq analysis of some 13 donors (table S7).

Bulk UMI-based TCR sequencing was performed on four sorted CD4+ memory subsets (TCM, TEM, IL-7Rhigh TEMRA, IL-7R- TEMRA) to test a precursor-effector relationship among CD4 cytotoxic T cells. Cells were obtained from peripheral blood mononuclear cells isolated from human blood. The CDR3, from cysteine to phenylalanine, totals 12 residues. The entry retains the CDR3 DNA only, 36 bases that are in frame from base 1. CDR1 is given as SNHLY and CDR2 as FYNNEI, both from the germline V gene. Deletion took 5 bases off V and 3 bases off J, with a span of 5 bases between the germline ends. The listed sequencing device is Illumina MiSeq. The published analysis was carried out like this. Repertoire diversity was measured with the Shannon-Wiener index computed in VDJtools. TCRbeta clonotypes with a clonotype frequency of at least 3 were defined as expanded. TCRdb reprocessed the public reads (quality trimming at Q25 with fastp, clone calling with MiXCR) and kept in-frame beta chains. Merged by CDR3 protein, the rows form single entries marked with the most common genes and DNA. The V and J calls shown here were made by TCRdb, not taken from the authors' results. For this sample there are roughly 720 distinct CDR3 sequences; 15% to 20% appear just once. The ten largest clones represent around 13% of the sample.

Study-wide findings and limitations: Only 13 of the 14 donors were included in some bulk TCR-seq comparisons, which suggests that not every subset was available for every donor. The limitation that the direction of differentiation between precursor and effector cells cannot be definitively established by a human observational design was noted by the authors. IL-7Rhigh and IL-7R- TEMRA subsets showed more restricted TCR repertoires, with lower diversity and more expanded clonotypes, than TCM and TEM subsets. A bigger share of IL-7Rhigh TEMRA clonotypes consisted of expanded effector clonotypes than was the case for TEM or TCM clonotypes.

To note about this clonotype: Its antigen is currently not known. One base away there is no much larger clone; base qualities are not given.

Material: memory CD4+ T cells from blood (PBMCs). This receptor was identified in a human donor in good health. The chain employs TRBV2 and TRBJ1-3; the D gene identity is not certain. At the DNA level, the sequence is TGTGCCAGCAGTCCCAATGGAAACACCATATATTTT. This sequence encodes CASSPNGNTIYF.